The 30 T cell receptor beta chains below were found in one sample sequenced in a study of cytomegalovirus exposure and HLA in healthy donors. The PCR ran on 60 Vbeta and 13 Jbeta primers. Sequencing was performed with immunoSEQ multiplex PCR; in TCRdb, only in-frame clones are kept and a portion is missing. Of about 100,000 clones listed, roughly 77% are singletons. Sequenced input: PBMCs. The receptor set was obtained from a woman between 45 and 60 years old in good health and CMV-seropositive.

The CDR3 DNA reads as TGCGCCAGCAGCTTTCAAAGCGGGAAGGGCGAGCAGTACTTC. Protein: CASSFQSGKGEQYF. The chain links TRBV5-1 to TRBJ2-7, with 7 bases that match TRBD2. Per the germline V gene, CDR1 is SGHRS and CDR2 is YFSETQ. With 2 bases clipped from V and 6 bases from J, the junction kept 8 bases outside the gene matches. This CDR3 has 14 residues.

This clone appeared a few times. DNA for the CDR3: TGTGCCAGCAGCCCCCCGGGACAACACTATGGCTACACCTTC. This gives the protein CASSPPGQHYGYTF. V is TRBV5-4 and J is TRBJ1-2; weak D call: TRBD1 (6 bases). Looked up from germline, CDR1 is SGHNT and CDR2 is YYREEE (reference sequence). This CDR3 spans 14 amino acids. V was trimmed by 4 bases and J by 3 bases, leaving 13 bases between them.

The chain couples TRBV30 to TRBJ2-2; TRBD2 aligns across 7 bases. The CDR3 has 11 residues. CDR1 and CDR2 from the germline V gene are GTSNPN and SVGIG (reference sequence). The CDR3 loop reads CGGGGSGELFF. The CDR3, as DNA: TGTGGCGGGGGAGGGTCCGGGGAGCTGTTTTTT.

The chain uses TRBV2 and TRBJ1-5; D not certain. Trimming cost V 2 bases and J 0 bases, with 8 bases left between them. CDR1 and CDR2 from the germline V gene are SNHLY and FYNNEI. The CDR3 runs to 15 residues. The CDR3 DNA reads as TGTGCCAGCAGTGAATCGCGATATAGCAATCAGCCCCAGCATTTT. Encoded protein: CASSESRYSNQPQHF.

Remarks on this clone: This CDR3 is also generated by other DNA sequences in the sample. J is TRBJ2-7 and V is TRBV9; 11 positions match TRBD2. CDR1 is SGDLS and CDR2 is YYNGEE in the germline V gene. V lost 0 bases, J lost 7 bases, and 9 bases stayed unmatched. The CDR3 is 16 amino acids. This CDR3 reads CASSVAGTSGFYEQYF. Written as DNA, the CDR3 is TGTGCCAGCAGCGTAGCGGGGACTAGCGGTTTCTATGAGCAGTACTTC.

The rearrangement links TRBV13 to TRBJ2-5; the match to TRBD2 covers 11 bases. Germline V gives CDR1 PRHDT, CDR2 FYEKMQ (reference sequence). The CDR3 is 17 amino acids. V shed 3 bases and J 5 bases; nucleotides not matched to a gene: 11. CDR3 sequence: CASSFGLAGAKDETQYF. CDR3 nucleotide sequence: TGTGCCAGCAGCTTTGGACTAGCGGGCGCAAAAGACGAGACCCAGTACTTC.

This clone was found once. The chain employs TRBV29-1 and TRBJ1-4; 7 bases fit TRBD1. Trimming took 7 bases from V and 7 from J; bases not matched to a gene: 9. Per the germline V gene, CDR1 is SQVTM and CDR2 is ANQGSEA. This CDR3 is 13 amino acids long. The CDR3 DNA follows: TGCAGCGCTATAGACAGGGATAGTGAAAAACTGTTTTTT. Protein: CSAIDRDSEKLFF.

The chain uses TRBV2 and TRBJ2-3, with a weak D call TRBD2 (5 bases). The CDR3 runs 16 residues. In germline, CDR1 is SNHLY, CDR2 FYNNEI. V was clipped by 0 bases and J by 2 bases, with 12 bases between them. CDR3 in DNA: TGTGCCAGCAGTGAAGCGAGGGTTTTACTCACAGATACGCAGTATTTT. It encodes CASSEARVLLTDTQYF. The full variable domain, rest sourced from reference TRBV2 and TRBJ2-3, is EPEVTQTPSHQVTQMGQEVILRCVPISNHLYFYWYRQILGQKVEFLVSFYNNEISEKSEIFDDQFSVERPDGSNFTLKIRSTKLEDSAMYFCASSEARVLLTDTQYFGPGTRLTVL.

This chain connects TRBV18 to TRBJ2-2; TRBD1 might be the D (6 bases). Germline CDR1 KGHSH, CDR2 LQKENI. CDR3 size: 13 residues. The V end lost 2 bases, the J end lost 6 bases, and 7 bases lay between the germline ends. The CDR3 reads CASSPYRAGELFF. CDR3 DNA: TGTGCCAGCTCACCATACAGGGCCGGGGAGCTGTTTTTT.

The rearrangement uses TRBV5-5 and TRBJ1-3; 7 nucleotides line up with TRBD1. Trimming cost V 2 bases and J 0 bases; bases outside gene matches: 8. This CDR3 has 17 residues. Germline V CDR1 and CDR2: SGHKS, YYEKEE (reference sequence). CDR3: CASSFRAGGYSGNTIYF. The CDR3 DNA is TGTGCCAGCAGCTTTCGGGCAGGGGGATACTCTGGAAACACCATATATTTT.

The chain uses TRBV9 and TRBJ2-3; TRBD2 agrees at 8 bases. V shed 3 bases, J shed 0 bases, and the junction held 3 bases outside the gene matches. The CDR3 is made up of 15 amino acids. Germline CDR1 and CDR2: SGDLS and YYNGEE. For the CDR3, the DNA is TGTGCCAGCAGCGCGGGGGGGCGTAGCACAGATACGCAGTATTTT. The encoded protein is CASSAGGRSTDTQYF.

The rearrangement joins TRBV6-1 to TRBJ2-2, with D perhaps TRBD1 (6 bases). Germline CDR1 MNHNS, CDR2 SASEGT. The CDR3 is 15 residues long. Trimming took off 1 base at V and 5 bases at J, with 11 bases between the two ends. The CDR3 is CASSEEQGLTGELFF. CDR3 bases: TGTGCCAGCAGTGAAGAACAGGGCCTTACCGGGGAGCTGTTTTTT.

V usage is TRBV12-5 and J usage is TRBJ1-1; possible D gene TRBD1, 6 bases. The germline V and J ends were trimmed by 6 bases and 1 base, with 9 bases remaining between them. This CDR3 comprises 13 residues. In germline, CDR1 is LGHNT, CDR2 FRNRAP. The CDR3 DNA reads TGTGCTAGTGGAGGGACACAGAACACTGAAGCTTTCTTT. Translated, it gives CASGGTQNTEAFF.

The table lists this clone with a count of one. The junction differs from germline at one of its ends, possibly a read error. This chain uses TRBV7-9 with TRBJ1-1; TRBD1 aligns across 8 bases. This CDR3 has 15 amino acids. CDR1 is SEHNR, CDR2 FQNEAQ, per germline (reference sequence). The CDR3 protein is CSSSSARTGHTEAFF. Written as DNA, the CDR3 is TGTTCCAGCAGCTCTGCGAGGACAGGGCACACTGAAGCTTTCTTT. The whole variable domain, filled in from reference TRBV7-9 and TRBJ1-1, reads DTGVSQNPRHKITKRGQNVTFRCDPISEHNRLYWYRQTLGQGPEFLTYFQNEAQLEKSRLLSDRFSAERPKGSFSTLEIQRTEQGDSAMYLCSSSSARTGHTEAFFGQGTRLTVV.

The V and J genes are TRBV6-6 and TRBJ1-1; a possible D gene is TRBD1 (5 bases). Trimming removed 10 bases from V and 5 bases from J, with 23 bases in between. The CDR3 is 15 residues long. CDR1 MNHNY and CDR2 SVGAGI come from the germline V gene (reference sequence). CDR3 DNA sequence: TGTGCCATCCGGCGAAGGAGTGGGGCGTGGACTGAAGCTTTCTTT. Amino acid sequence: CAIRRRSGAWTEAFF.

The gene calls are TRBV25-1 and TRBJ1-2; D unresolved. V lost 2 bases and J lost 4, with 20 bases in between. This CDR3 spans 17 amino acids. The V gene's germline CDR1 is MGHDK and CDR2 SYGVNS. In DNA form, the CDR3 reads TGTGCCAGCAGTGAAAACTTCGGCCGAGGAATTGGCTATGGCTACACCTTC. It specifies CASSENFGRGIGYGYTF.

There are a few counts of this clone. The rearrangement uses TRBV19 and TRBJ1-3; 7 nucleotides align to TRBD1. V dropped 7 bases and J dropped 7; count of bases not matched to a gene: 10. Germline V gives CDR1 LNHDA, CDR2 SQIVND (reference sequence). The CDR3 runs 14 residues. CDR3 in amino acids: CASTADRKRNTIYF. The CDR3 nucleotides are TGTGCCAGTACCGCGGACAGGAAGAGGAACACCATATATTTT.

The chain links TRBV4-1 to TRBJ1-3, with D possibly TRBD1 on 5 matching bases. The CDR3 extends over 19 amino acids. Trimming removed 1 base from V and 3 bases from J, with 22 bases in between. CDR1 and CDR2 from the germline V gene are MGHRA and YSYEKL. This chain's CDR3 is CASSQAMDPTGQVGNTIYF. CDR3 nucleotide sequence: TGCGCCAGCAGCCAAGCTATGGATCCTACAGGTCAGGTTGGAAACACCATATATTTT.

The chain recombines TRBV11-2 with TRBJ2-2, with D maybe TRBD2 (7 bases). V was shortened by 10 bases and J by 0 bases, with 15 bases between the two germline ends. In germline, CDR1 is SGHAT, CDR2 FQNNGV. The CDR3 totals 15 residues. CDR3 DNA sequence: TGTGCCACCTCGGCGGGGGCTGCGAACACCGGGGAGCTGTTTTTT. Protein: CATSAGAANTGELFF.

This clone was seen a handful of times. The chain has TRBV25-1 and TRBJ1-1; D uncertain. This CDR3 comprises 11 residues. Trimming removed 5 bases from V and 8 bases from J, with 9 bases in between. Germline V gene lookup returns CDR1 MGHDK and CDR2 SYGVNS. The CDR3 loop reads CASSSPGEAFF. DNA for the CDR3: TGTGCCAGCAGTTCCCCGGGGGAAGCTTTCTTT. The whole variable domain, remainder taken from reference TRBV25-1 and TRBJ1-1, is EADIYQTPRYLVIGTGKKITLECSQTMGHDKMYWYQQDPGMELHLIHYSYGVNSTEKGDLSSESTVSRIRTEHFPLTLESARPSHTSQYLCASSSPGEAFFGQGTRLTVV.

The chain couples TRBV29-1 to TRBJ1-1, with 7 positions matching TRBD1. This CDR3 is 15 amino acids long. Per germline, CDR1 SQVTM and CDR2 ANQGSEA. The V and J ends lost 4 bases and 7 bases, in that order; junction bases with no gene match: 15. The CDR3 sequence is CSVVFPHRGSSEAFF. CDR3 bases: TGCAGCGTTGTTTTCCCGCACAGGGGTAGTAGTGAAGCTTTCTTT.

The chain employs TRBV18 and TRBJ1-2; 12 bases align to TRBD1. CDR3 length: 15 residues. Germline assignment: CDR1 KGHSH and CDR2 LQKENI. Trimming at V came to 4 bases and at J to 6 bases, leaving 6 bases not matched to a gene. The CDR3 nucleotides read TGTGCCAGCTCACAGGCCGGGACAGGGGGCGATGGCTACACCTTC. This encodes CASSQAGTGGDGYTF.

CDR3 nucleotides: TGTGCCAGCAGCCGAAGCGGGACTTCCTACAATGAGCAGTTCTTC. This codes for CASSRSGTSYNEQFF. The rearrangement uses TRBV27 and TRBJ2-1, with 7 bases fitting TRBD2. The ends lost 6 bases at V and 1 base at J; junction bases unmatched: 6. The CDR3 is made up of 15 amino acids. The germline gives CDR1 MNHEY, CDR2 SMNVEV (reference sequence).

V usage is TRBV29-1 and J usage is TRBJ1-6; D is unresolved. The germline V gene encodes CDR1 SQVTM and CDR2 ANQGSEA. Trimming removed 5 bases from V and 7 bases from J, with 12 bases in between. The CDR3 extends over 13 amino acids. The CDR3 spells CSVRFAGNSPLHF. Written as DNA, the CDR3 is TGCAGCGTTCGCTTTGCGGGGAATTCACCCCTCCACTTT.

The chain has TRBV5-1 and TRBJ1-1; tentatively, D is TRBD1 (5 bases). CDR1 and CDR2 (germline): SGHRS, YFSETQ. The CDR3 is made up of 14 amino acids. V was clipped by 3 bases and J by 0 bases, with 9 bases between them. This CDR3 reads CASSSQQVNTEAFF. As DNA, the CDR3 is TGCGCCAGCAGCTCACAACAGGTGAACACTGAAGCTTTCTTT.

The genes are TRBV7-3 and TRBJ2-7; maybe TRBD2 (5 bases). The CDR3 runs 15 residues. The V end lost 2 bases, the J end lost 2 bases, and 13 bases lay between the germline ends. Germline V gene lookup returns CDR1 SGHTA and CDR2 FQGTGA. This CDR3 is CASSLGPSRTYEQYF. Here the CDR3 DNA reads TGTGCCAGCAGCTTAGGTCCTAGCCGAACCTACGAGCAGTACTTC.

The V call is TRBV5-1, the J call TRBJ1-6; D remains unclear. The CDR3 consists of 15 residues. Germline V gene data show CDR1 as SGHRS and CDR2 as YFSETQ. Trimming cost V 4 bases and J 14 bases, with 22 bases left between them. Here the CDR3 DNA reads TGCGCCAGCAGCCCCGACGGACCGGGGTTAAGGTCCCTCCACTTT. This gives the protein CASSPDGPGLRSLHF.

The chain uses TRBV5-1 and TRBJ1-1; D is undetermined. The CDR3 contains 12 residues. With 5 bases removed from V and 1 base from J, the gap between germline ends came to 6 bases. Germline values: CDR1 SGHRS, CDR2 YFSETQ. CDR3 loop: CASREGNTEAFF. CDR3 nucleotide sequence: TGCGCCAGCAGGGAGGGGAACACTGAAGCTTTCTTT.

V is TRBV30 and J is TRBJ1-1; D gene ambiguous. This CDR3 comprises 15 residues. CDR1 GTSNPN and CDR2 SVGIG come from the germline V gene (reference sequence). Deletions cut 2 bases from V and 0 bases from J, with 13 bases between. For the CDR3, the DNA is TGTGCCTGGAGTCCCGGCGGGAACCTGAACACTGAAGCTTTCTTT. This gives the protein CAWSPGGNLNTEAFF.

This clone has only one observation. The chain recombines TRBV6-5 with TRBJ2-7; 7 bases map to TRBD2. The CDR3 totals 15 residues. CDR1 and CDR2 from the germline V gene are MNHEY and SVGAGI. The ends lost 5 bases at V and 3 bases at J; junction bases unmatched: 10. The CDR3 DNA is TGTGCCAGCAGTCTGACTAGCCGAGGAATCTACGAGCAGTACTTC. Translated, it gives CASSLTSRGIYEQYF.